This T cell receptor (beta chain) is from a study of blood T cell repertoires in COVID-19. Study context: The analysed material was cDNA or gDNA that came from T cells, B-cell-depleted T cells, or PBMCs.

Recruited during active infection, patients (from Seattle) were subsequently followed longitudinally. As processed by the authors: Amplifying reference gene primers gave estimates of nucleated cell counts. Here immunoSEQ multiplex PCR was the method, and the copy in TCRdb shows in-frame clones only, minus some. V and J calls and clone size are given by that table; D and trimming were obtained from the DNA. The data show 200,000 to 250,000 clones, approximately 90% seen once. This CDR3 is 16 amino acids long. The V gene end was trimmed by 5 bases and the J gene end by 7 bases; junction bases not matched to a gene: 12. CDR1 is MNHEY, CDR2 SMNVEV, per germline (reference sequence).

This receptor was identified in a man aged 25 to 40 with COVID-19, enrolled during active disease. The chain uses TRBV27 and TRBJ2-7; 12 nucleotides match TRBD2. The sample taken for sequencing was peripheral blood. The CDR3 DNA reads TGTGCCAGCAGTAAAACCCTAGCGGGAGGGCCTCGTGAGCAGTACTTC. Its translation: CASSKTLAGGPREQYF.